The 28 T cell receptor beta chains below come from one sample, sequenced in a study of shared clonotypes between healthy human individuals. Sequencing used immunoSEQ multiplex PCR; TCRdb keeps in-frame clones, though not all of them. The sample consists of roughly 1,000,000 clones, roughly 74% of them appearing once. The sample consisted of memory CD4+ T cells from PBMCs. Subset meaning: CD45RA-negative fraction. The receptor set was obtained from a man in his late teens or twenties in good health. Some clones in this sample may be carry-over from other donors' samples.

This chain joins TRBV7-9 and TRBJ1-5; 7 bases fit TRBD1. The V gene's germline CDR1 is SEHNR and CDR2 FQNEAQ (reference sequence). This CDR3 spans 13 amino acids. The V segment lost 3 bases and the J segment 9 bases; nucleotides outside the gene matches: 5. The CDR3: CASSFGTDRPQHF. The CDR3 DNA reads as TGTGCCAGCAGCTTCGGGACAGACCGGCCCCAGCATTTT.

This clone occurred a few times. The chain has TRBV6-1 and TRBJ1-2; unclear D gene. The CDR3 runs 14 residues. Germline-derived CDR1 and CDR2 are MNHNS and SASEGT. Trimming left V 1 base short and J 8 bases short, with 14 bases between. The CDR3 sequence is CASSEDLGRGGYTF. The CDR3 DNA is TGTGCCAGCAGTGAAGATTTGGGCCGCGGGGGCTACACCTTC.

The chain combines TRBV19 with TRBJ2-3; 8 nucleotides match TRBD2. V shed 10 bases and J 4 bases; nucleotides not matched to a gene: 16. CDR3 length: 16 amino acids. Germline loops: CDR1 LNHDA, CDR2 SQIVND (reference sequence). The CDR3 loop reads CATLLPGGRSPDTQYF. The CDR3 DNA sequence: TGTGCCACCCTCCTTCCGGGCGGGAGGAGTCCAGATACGCAGTATTTT.

The chain uses TRBV5-1 and TRBJ1-4, with D maybe TRBD1 (6 bases). Trimming stripped 4 bases from V and 2 bases from J, with 15 bases between. The CDR3 loop spans 16 amino acids. Germline CDR1 and CDR2: SGHRS and YFSETQ. In DNA form, the CDR3 reads TGCGCCAGCAGCCCGGGGACAAGTTCTACTAATGAAAAACTGTTTTTT. The encoded protein is CASSPGTSSTNEKLFF.

The chain carries TRBV9 and TRBJ2-7, with 9 bases lining up with TRBD1. V gave up 4 bases and J gave up 7 bases; unmatched junction bases: 15. The V gene's germline CDR1 is SGDLS and CDR2 YYNGEE. The CDR3 is 16 residues long. CDR3: CASSPRTRTGAGEQYF. The DNA of the CDR3 is TGTGCCAGCAGCCCTAGAACAAGGACAGGGGCAGGGGAGCAGTACTTC.

The chain joins TRBV27 to TRBJ2-7; TRBD1 aligns across 8 bases. This CDR3 contains 15 residues. V lost 6 bases and J lost 10; bases outside the gene matches: 17. Germline V CDR1 and CDR2: MNHEY, SMNVEV (reference sequence). CDR3 DNA sequence: TGTGCCAGCAGCCTCCGGGACAGGCCCGTAGAGGGTCAGTACTTC. Translated, it gives CASSLRDRPVEGQYF.

This clone occurred many times. The J gene is TRBJ1-2, the V gene TRBV19; D gene unclear. The V gene lost 10 bases and the J gene lost 1 base, with 13 bases spanning the gap. The CDR3 has 13 residues. The germline V gene has CDR1 LNHDA and CDR2 SQIVND (reference sequence). CDR3 in amino acids: CATKTTSNYGYTF. The CDR3 nucleotides are TGTGCCACAAAAACCACGAGTAACTATGGCTACACCTTC.

This clone is a singleton in its sample. This sequence joins TRBV9 and TRBJ2-3; D is possibly TRBD2 (5 bases). The length of the CDR3 is 16 residues. With 4 bases removed from V and 1 base from J, the gap between germline ends came to 16 bases. In germline, CDR1 is SGDLS, CDR2 YYNGEE. The CDR3 sequence: CASSPRRAEGTDTQYF. The CDR3 DNA reads as TGTGCCAGCAGCCCCCGACGGGCGGAGGGCACAGATACGCAGTATTTT.

The chain links TRBV30 to TRBJ1-1; the D gene is possibly TRBD1 (6 bases). The CDR3 length is 13 residues. V lost 3 bases, J lost 1 base, and 9 bases lay in between. In germline, CDR1 is GTSNPN, CDR2 SVGIG (reference sequence). CDR3 nucleotides: TGTGCCTGGAGCCCGGACAGGAACACTGAAGCTTTCTTT. This gives the protein CAWSPDRNTEAFF.

The chain is built from TRBV5-1 and TRBJ1-2; D unresolved. Trimming took 0 bases from V and 4 from J, leaving 7 bases between them. The length of the CDR3 is 13 residues. Germline CDR1 SGHRS, CDR2 YFSETQ. For the CDR3, the DNA is TGCGCCAGCAGCTTGGGGCTGGCCTATGGCTACACCTTC. Its translation is CASSLGLAYGYTF.

This sequence joins TRBV29-1 and TRBJ1-2; D might be TRBD1 (5 bases). CDR1 SQVTM and CDR2 ANQGSEA come from the germline V gene. The CDR3 spans 13 residues. V lost 0 bases to trimming and J lost 8 bases, with 13 bases between them. This CDR3 reads CSVEDTGGNGYTF. In nucleotides, the CDR3 is TGCAGCGTTGAAGATACTGGGGGTAACGGCTACACCTTC.

The gene calls are TRBV5-1 and TRBJ2-5; 10 nucleotides align to TRBD2. V was clipped by 7 bases and J by 2 bases; unmatched bases: 2. Germline CDR1 is SGHRS and CDR2 is YFSETQ. The CDR3 runs 13 residues. The CDR3 sequence: CASRTSGQETQYF. CDR3 sequence (DNA): TGCGCCAGCCGGACTAGCGGACAAGAGACCCAGTACTTC.

This chain uses TRBV28 with TRBJ1-2, with a tentative D call TRBD1 (6 bases). With 5 bases removed from V and 8 bases from J, the gap between germline ends came to 12 bases. This CDR3 contains 12 residues. CDR1 and CDR2 (germline): MDHEN, SYDVKM. DNA of the CDR3: TGTGCCAGCAGTAAACAGGGTAAAGGCTACACCTTC. It codes for CASSKQGKGYTF.

CDR3 in amino acids: CASSGGTAGNTIYF. CDR3 nucleotide sequence: TGTGCCAGCAGTGGGGGGACGGCTGGAAACACCATATATTTT. This rearrangement joins TRBV25-1 to TRBJ1-3, with D possibly matching TRBD1 (5 bases). CDR1 MGHDK and CDR2 SYGVNS come from the germline V gene. The CDR3 spans 14 residues. V lost 4 bases and J 2 bases, leaving 9 bases between the germline ends.

CDR3 in amino acids: CASRGRLAVGYEQYF. DNA for the CDR3: TGTGCCAGCAGGGGGAGACTAGCGGTGGGTTACGAGCAGTACTTC. This sequence joins TRBV7-2 and TRBJ2-7; 9 bases line up with TRBD2. This CDR3 comprises 15 residues. Germline V lookup: CDR1 SGHTA, CDR2 FQGNSA. The V and J ends lost 6 bases and 4 bases, in that order; junction bases with no gene match: 10. The full variable domain, rest sourced from reference TRBV7-2 and TRBJ2-7, is GAGVSQSPSNKVTEKGKDVELRCDPISGHTALYWYRQSLGQGLEFLIYFQGNSAPDKSGLPSDRFSAERTGGSVSTLTIQRTQQEDSAVYLCASRGRLAVGYEQYFGPGTRLTVT.

This chain links TRBV28 with TRBJ2-7, with D possibly being TRBD2 (6 bases). The V and J ends lost 1 base and 11 bases respectively, with 18 bases between them. The CDR3 spans 14 residues. From germline, CDR1 is MDHEN and CDR2 SYDVKM. The CDR3 protein is CASSLSFRSEGKYF. Here the CDR3 DNA reads TGTGCCAGCAGTTTATCTTTTCGGTCGGAGGGGAAGTACTTC.

This clone was seen a single time. V is TRBV28 and J is TRBJ2-7; 10 nucleotides line up with TRBD2. The ends lost 6 bases at V and 5 bases at J; junction bases unmatched: 7. The CDR3 spans 14 residues. The germline gives CDR1 MDHEN, CDR2 SYDVKM. The chain's CDR3 is CASRLAGVHHEQYF. The CDR3, as DNA: TGTGCCAGCAGGCTAGCGGGAGTTCACCACGAGCAGTACTTC.

The rearrangement joins TRBV28 to TRBJ2-7; 11 nucleotides line up with TRBD1. The V gene's germline CDR1 is MDHEN and CDR2 SYDVKM. Trimming removed 5 bases from V and 6 bases from J; junction bases left unmatched: 9. CDR3 length: 15 amino acids. For the CDR3, the DNA is TGTGCCAGCAGTCGACCCGGGACAGGGGGGCGCGAGCAGTACTTC. It is translated as CASSRPGTGGREQYF.

The chain employs TRBV27 and TRBJ2-5, with 7 bases fitting TRBD1. The CDR3 runs to 14 residues. CDR1 and CDR2 from the germline V gene are MNHEY and SMNVEV (reference sequence). The V gene end was trimmed by 5 bases and the J gene end by 4 bases; junction bases not matched to a gene: 7. CDR3 region: CASSTDREGETQYF. The CDR3 DNA follows: TGTGCCAGCAGTACCGACAGGGAAGGAGAGACCCAGTACTTC.

The chain has TRBV5-1 and TRBJ2-1; 10 bases fit TRBD1. The V gene's germline CDR1 is SGHRS and CDR2 YFSETQ. After removal of 0 bases from V and 2 bases from J, the junction contained 8 bases not matched to a gene. The CDR3 is 18 residues long. This chain's CDR3 is CASSLGGTGAITYNEQFF. CDR3 nucleotides: TGCGCCAGCAGCTTGGGCGGGACAGGGGCCATCACCTACAATGAGCAGTTCTTC. Looking up the rest from reference TRBV5-1 and TRBJ2-1 gives the full variable domain: KAGVTQTPRYLIKTRGQQVTLSCSPISGHRSVSWYQQTPGQGLQFLFEYFSETQRNKGNFPGRFSGRQFSNSRSEMNVSTLELGDSALYLCASSLGGTGAITYNEQFFGPGTRLTVL.

The chain recombines TRBV19 with TRBJ2-3, with 8 bases identical to TRBD1. Losses at the gene ends were 9 bases for V and 5 bases for J; bases not matched to a gene: 10. This CDR3 comprises 14 residues. Germline CDR1 LNHDA, CDR2 SQIVND (reference sequence). Written as DNA, the CDR3 is TGTGCCAGCGCTACAGGGGGTGCGGAAGATACGCAGTATTTT. Protein: CASATGGAEDTQYF.

The V gene is TRBV7-6, the J gene TRBJ1-5, with 8 bases lining up with TRBD1. Unmatched junction bases numbered 2, after V lost 1 base and J lost 6 bases. There are 14 residues in the CDR3. The germline V gene encodes CDR1 SGHVS and CDR2 FNYEAQ. CDR3 coding DNA: TGTGCCAGCAGCTTAGGCAGGGGGCTTCAGCCCCAGCATTTT. Amino acid sequence: CASSLGRGLQPQHF.

This chain joins TRBV5-1 and TRBJ2-5; TRBD2 agrees at 10 bases. This CDR3 contains 16 residues. V shed 3 bases, J shed 5 bases, and the junction held 10 bases outside the gene matches. Germline CDR1 SGHRS, CDR2 YFSETQ. The CDR3 nucleotides read TGCGCCAGCAGCTACTATCTAGCGGGAGATGGGGAGACCCAGTACTTC. This translates into CASSYYLAGDGETQYF.

V and J are TRBV19 and TRBJ1-1, with D hard to call. Germline V gene lookup returns CDR1 LNHDA and CDR2 SQIVND (reference sequence). The CDR3 spans 19 residues. Deletions cut 6 bases from V and 2 bases from J, with 28 bases between. The CDR3 here is CASSPSTSVAQWYNTEAFF. CDR3 coding DNA: TGTGCCAGTAGCCCGTCTACAAGTGTGGCGCAATGGTATAACACTGAAGCTTTCTTT.

The chain couples TRBV2 to TRBJ1-1; TRBD1 matches at 10 bases. Trimming took 7 bases from V and 3 from J; bases not matched to a gene: 8. Germline V gives CDR1 SNHLY, CDR2 FYNNEI. The CDR3 covers 15 residues. The CDR3 sequence is CASTPWDRGDTEAFF. The CDR3 DNA is TGTGCCAGCACCCCCTGGGACAGGGGCGACACTGAAGCTTTCTTT.

The chain joins TRBV7-8 to TRBJ2-2; D not resolved. The germline CDR1 and CDR2 sequences are SGHVS and FQNEAQ. Trimming cost V 11 bases and J 8 bases, with 21 bases left between them. CDR3 length equals 14 residues. The CDR3 nucleotides are TGTGCCGCTAACTTTAACCGTTCGAGGGGGGAGCTGTTTTTT. Amino acids: CAANFNRSRGELFF.

The chain joins TRBV7-3 to TRBJ1-5, with no clear D. Looked up from germline, CDR1 is SGHTA and CDR2 is FQGTGA. V was trimmed by 1 base and J by 0 bases, leaving 4 bases between them. This CDR3 region has 14 residues. CDR3 in DNA: TGTGCCAGCAGCTTAAGAGGTAGCAATCAGCCCCAGCATTTT. Its protein is CASSLRGSNQPQHF.

The V gene is TRBV19, the J gene TRBJ1-5; D gene uncertain. V was clipped by 9 bases and J by 2 bases, with 14 bases between them. Per germline, CDR1 LNHDA and CDR2 SQIVND (reference sequence). CDR3 length: 14 residues. The DNA of the CDR3 is TGTGCCAGCTCGGGGTTCGGGGGCAATCAGCCCCAGCATTTT. Residues: CASSGFGGNQPQHF.